This entry is about one T cell receptor beta chain. Its matching antigen is unknown. This sample is drawn from a study of CD8+CD57+ T cells in acquired aplastic anemia. Study-level background: Quantities of DNA derived from sorted CD4+ and CD8+ cells averaged 3.2 ug. Study-wide results and caveats: The CD8+ Simpson's diversity of patients and controls was not significantly different. Patients had roughly 30 CD8+ CDR3 sequences in common with controls (the shared set).

Genomic DNA templated the TCR beta VDJ and CDR3 profiling. Via MiXCR, TCRdb re-called the reads, giving one row per CDR3 protein. The sample includes around 200,000 distinct CDR3 sequences, around 45% of them seen just once. CD8+CD57+ cell expansion had been shown by flow cytometry in patients chosen for sequencing. Every patient was diagnosed with severe acquired aplastic anemia. CDR3 length: 13 amino acids. Looked up from germline, CDR1 is SEHNR and CDR2 is FQNEAQ (reference sequence). The V gene lost 4 bases and the J gene lost 9 bases, with 10 bases spanning the gap. This clonotype originated in a human donor with aplastic anemia. The J gene is TRBJ1-6, the V gene TRBV7-9; D gene unclear. Source material: sorted CD4+, CD8+, or CD8+CD57+ T cells (not recorded which) from PBMCs. CDR3: CASSSDPVSPLHF. Here the CDR3 DNA reads TGTGCCAGCAGCTCCGACCCGGTTTCACCCCTCCACTTT.